This T cell receptor (delta chain) was identified during a study of Vδ1+ human thymocytes. General study findings and limits: Unexpected Vdelta2 sequences could cause misinterpretation of bulk repertoire data. Highly polyclonal TRG and TRD repertoires with Gaussian CDR3 length distributions appeared in thymus.

A note on this clone: Its antigen is undetermined.

Extracted RNA was reverse transcribed into cDNA. Multiplex PCR used pooled V-gene forward primers and a constant-region reverse primer to amplify CDR3s. TCRdb processed the multiplex PCR reads again with the CATT caller. Found here are about 25,000 delta-chain clones, 25% to 30% of them singletons; the top ten hold around 1.6%. V lost 0 bases and J lost 0; bases outside the gene matches: 28. Germline V gives CDR1 TSWWSYY, CDR2 QGS. The CDR3 covers 25 residues. Alphabeta T cells were depleted, then CD3+ Vdelta1+ Vdelta2- thymocytes were FACS-sorted. The sample taken for sequencing was Vdelta1+ gamma-delta thymocytes from the thymus. Subset defined: FACS-sorted CD3+ TCRalphabeta- TCRVdelta1+ TCRVdelta2- thymocytes. The rearrangement uses TRDV1 and TRDJ1; the match to TRDD3 covers 10 bases. The origin of this receptor is a boy under two years old who had congenital heart surgery. The DNA for the CDR3 is TGTGCTCTTGGGGAACTAGGTTGCCCCCCGGACCCAGTTGTGGGGGATACTAAGTACACCGATAAACTCATCTTT. Translation: CALGELGCPPDPVVGDTKYTDKLIF.